These T cell receptor beta chains were read from a single sample in a study of metastatic and nonmetastatic thyroid tumors. Using MiXCR, TCRdb re-called clones from the PCR reads. Among under 15,000 clones, about 23% were seen once, and the ten largest hold 3.6%. Sample: blood. These TCRs come from a female donor with papillary thyroid cancer or a benign thyroid nodule (not recorded which). Some clones in this sample may be carry-over from other donors' samples. The CDR3 runs from the conserved cysteine through the conserved F or W. The D gene is left open where the match is weak. Clone size is given for some rows only: seen once, a few or many times, or a class if the clone is expanded.

j_call,d_call,clone_size,v_call,cdr3_nt,cdr3_aa
TRBJ2-2,TRBD1,many,TRBV3-1,TGTGCCAGCAGCCAAGAAGTTCGGACCGGGACAGGGAGAAACACCGGGGAGCTGTTTTTT,CASSQEVRTGTGRNTGELFF
TRBJ2-2,TRBD1,many,TRBV18,TGTGCCAGCTCACCAGGGACAGGGGGCGACGGGGAGCTGTTTTTT,CASSPGTGGDGELFF
TRBJ2-5,.,.,TRBV11-2,TGTGCCAGCAGCTCATCAGGGGCGGGAGCGCTGGGGGAGACCCAGTACTTC,CASSSSGAGALGETQYF
TRBJ2-1,.,many,TRBV7-6,TGTGCCACCTCGGGATTAACAGGGCCCCACTACAATGAGCAGTTCTTC,CATSGLTGPHYNEQFF
TRBJ1-2,.,.,TRBV15,TGTGCCAGCCGCAGAGGAGTAGACCCCGGTGGCTACACCTTC,CASRRGVDPGGYTF
TRBJ2-7,TRBD1,.,TRBV15,TGTGCCACCAGCAGAGAGTTAGGGGGCCACGAGCAGTACTTC,CATSRELGGHEQYF
TRBJ2-7,TRBD1,.,TRBV20-1,TGCAGTGCTATGGGCCCGACAGGGCGAGCCTACGAGCAGTACTTC,CSAMGPTGRAYEQYF
TRBJ1-1,TRBD1,many,TRBV6-1,TGTGCCAGCAGTGAAACGACAGGGGGGGGGGCTGAAGCTTTCTTT,CASSETTGGGAEAFF
TRBJ1-1,.,medium-sized,TRBV12-3/TRBV12-4,TGTGCCAGCAGTTTACAGGTTAACACTGAAGCTTTCTTT,CASSLQVNTEAFF
TRBJ2-1,.,many,TRBV13,TGTGCCAGCAGCTTAACCCCCAATGAGCAGTTCTTC,CASSLTPNEQFF
TRBJ1-1,.,many,TRBV10-3,TGTGCCACCTTTGCAGGCAATAGGATGAACACTGAAGCTTTCTTT,CATFAGNRMNTEAFF
TRBJ2-1,.,medium-sized,TRBV2,TGTGCCAGCATTGATGGAGGTTTCAATGAGCAGTTCTTC,CASIDGGFNEQFF
TRBJ2-7,.,.,TRBV12-3/TRBV12-4,TGTGCCAGCAGTTTCGGGTCAGCCCCCTACGAGCAGTACTTC,CASSFGSAPYEQYF
TRBJ1-2,TRBD1,many,TRBV18,TGTGCCAGCTCACCACGGGACAGGGTGGATGGCTACACCTTC,CASSPRDRVDGYTF
TRBJ2-1,TRBD1,many,TRBV7-6,TGTGCCAGCAGCCCACGGGACAGGGCTGGCGAGCAGTTCTTC,CASSPRDRAGEQFF
TRBJ1-5,TRBD1,many,TRBV19,TGTGCCAGTAGTGGGACAGGTTGGAGCAATCAGCCCCAGCATTTT,CASSGTGWSNQPQHF
TRBJ1-5,TRBD1,many,TRBV7-2,TGTGCCAGCAGCTCAACCCTGGGACAGCGCAATCAGCCCCAGCATTTT,CASSSTLGQRNQPQHF
TRBJ2-3,.,medium-sized,TRBV25-1,TGTGCCAGCATGACGGCCGCAGACCCGAAAACTTTGGATACGCAGTATTTT,CASMTAADPKTLDTQYF
TRBJ1-4,.,many,TRBV3-1,TGTGCCAGCAGCCAAGGGGGGGGTGAAAAACTGTTTTTT,CASSQGGGEKLFF
TRBJ2-2,.,many,TRBV6-4,TGTGCCAGCAGTGACTCGGGGGGGCCGATGGGGGAGCTGTTTTTT,CASSDSGGPMGELFF
TRBJ1-6,TRBD1,.,TRBV20-1,TGCAGTGCTAGTGCGACAGGGGGGAATTCACCCCTCCACTTT,CSASATGGNSPLHF
TRBJ2-1,.,.,TRBV6-5,TGTGCCAGCAGTTATTATGCGACAGCGTTGTACAATGAGCAGTTCTTC,CASSYYATALYNEQFF
TRBJ2-1,TRBD1,.,TRBV2,TGTGCCAGCAGGGAATTTAACCCGGGACAGGTGAGCTCCTACAATGAGCAGTCTTTC,CASREFNPGQVSSYNEQSF
TRBJ1-3,.,many,TRBV6-6,TGTGCCAGCAGTTACGGTGGCGCTGGAAACACCATATATTTT,CASSYGGAGNTIYF
TRBJ2-1,TRBD2,.,TRBV20-1,TGCAGTGCTAGAGACCCGGGAGGGGTTGAGCAGTTCTTC,CSARDPGGVEQFF
TRBJ1-2,TRBD1,.,TRBV30,TGTGCCTGGGGACAGGGAGGCTATGGCTACACCTTC,CAWGQGGYGYTF
TRBJ1-1,.,.,TRBV28,TGTGCCAGCAGCTCTAAGGGGAGGGGGGCTAACACTGAAGCTTTCTTT,CASSSKGRGANTEAFF
TRBJ2-3,.,.,TRBV20-1,TGCAGTGCTCCCGGACGGGGACCAGGGCTCACAGATACGCAGTATTTT,CSAPGRGPGLTDTQYF
TRBJ2-7,.,once,TRBV20-1,TGCAGTGCTAGAGATTTTAACGAGCAGTACTTC,CSARDFNEQYF
TRBJ2-3,.,many,TRBV7-9,TGTGCCAGCAGCCCGACGGGGAGCACAGATACGCAGTATTTT,CASSPTGSTDTQYF
TRBJ1-1,TRBD1,.,TRBV5-8,TGTGCCAGCAGCACAGGACAGGTGAACATTGAAGCTTTCTTT,CASSTGQVNIEAFF
TRBJ1-3,TRBD1,medium-sized,TRBV10-3,TGTGCCTCCTCGGGACAGTCCAACTCTGGAAACACCATATATTTT,CASSGQSNSGNTIYF
TRBJ1-5,.,many,TRBV9,TGTGCCAGCAGCGTGCAGGACAATCAGCCCCAGCATTTT,CASSVQDNQPQHF
TRBJ2-7,.,once,TRBV7-2,TGTGCCAGCAGCTTAGGCGGGGCTCTTCCCTACGAGCAGTACTTC,CASSLGGALPYEQYF
TRBJ2-7,.,.,TRBV30,TGTGCCTGGAGTAAGCAGGACGAGCAGTACTTC,CAWSKQDEQYF
TRBJ2-1,.,medium-sized,TRBV28,TGTGCCAGCAGTTTAAGTGCAAGTTCCTACAATGAGCAGTTCTTC,CASSLSASSYNEQFF
TRBJ2-1,TRBD1,many,TRBV13,TGTGCCAGCAGCCTTCCGGGACAGTTTTACAATGAGCAGTTCTTC,CASSLPGQFYNEQFF
TRBJ1-1,.,many,TRBV4-1,TGCGCCAGCAGCCAAGAAGGTTCCGGGAACACTGAAGCTTTCTTT,CASSQEGSGNTEAFF
TRBJ2-7,.,few,TRBV7-9,TGTGCCAGCAGCTTAGTCTGGTACGAGCAGTACTTC,CASSLVWYEQYF
TRBJ2-3,.,medium-sized,TRBV10-3,TGTGCCATCAGTGAGGGCAGCGGAAGCACAGATACGCAGTATTTT,CAISEGSGSTDTQYF
TRBJ2-1,.,medium-sized,TRBV24-1,TGTGCCACCAGTGATTTGGTAGGGACCTACAATGAGCAGTTCTTC,CATSDLVGTYNEQFF
TRBJ2-1,TRBD2,many,TRBV29-1,TGCAGCGCTCGCTTTAGCGGGGGGATATACAATGAGCAGTTCTTC,CSARFSGGIYNEQFF
TRBJ2-5,.,.,TRBV20-1,TGCAGTGCTTCCCAACTAGAGGAAGAAGAGACCCAGTACTTC,CSASQLEEEETQYF